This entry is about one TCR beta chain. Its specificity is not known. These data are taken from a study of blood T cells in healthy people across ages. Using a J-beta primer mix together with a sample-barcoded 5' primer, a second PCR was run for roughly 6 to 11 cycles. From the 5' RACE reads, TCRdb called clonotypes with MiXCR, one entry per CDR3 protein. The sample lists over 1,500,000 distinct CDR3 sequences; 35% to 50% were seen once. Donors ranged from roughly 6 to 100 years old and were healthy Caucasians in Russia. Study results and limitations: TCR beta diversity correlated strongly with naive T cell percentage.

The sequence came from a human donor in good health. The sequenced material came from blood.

The CDR3 nucleotides are TGTGCCAGCAAGGGACTAGCGGCGGGCACAGATACGCAGTATTTT. The encoded protein is CASKGLAAGTDTQYF. The gene calls are TRBV28 and TRBJ2-3; 11 nucleotides match TRBD2. After removal of 7 bases from V and 1 base from J, the junction contained 4 bases not matched to a gene. The CDR3 length is 15 residues. Germline loops: CDR1 MDHEN, CDR2 SYDVKM.